What follows describes a single TCR beta chain. Time point of the sample: newly diagnosed GD, antithyroid drugs for less than 3 months. TCR sequences were obtained from RNA taken from PBMCs. The TCR beta library used iRepertoire HTBI primers with Arm-PCR amplification of CDR3. TCRdb analysed the multiplex PCR reads with MiXCR anew, one entry per CDR3 protein. This sample has hundreds of thousands of distinct CDR3 sequences; 15% to 20% occur once, and the top ten carry 12%. The data originate from a study of regulatory T cells in long-lasting Graves disease. Germline CDR1 GTSNPN, CDR2 SVGIG (reference sequence). CDR3 length: 15 residues. With V trimmed by 0 bases and J by 7 bases, 3 bases remained unmatched. This sample also belongs to another study, concerning T cells in Graves' hyperthyroidism and ophthalmopathy.

The sequencing used peripheral blood mononuclear cells (PBMCs), collected at new diagnosis, from a patient treated with antithyroid drugs. The receptor was isolated from a man aged 18 to 35 with Graves disease. This chain connects TRBV30 to TRBJ1-6; 10 bases map to TRBD1. The CDR3 coding sequence is TGTGCCTGGAGTGTACGGGACAGGGGAAATTCACCCCTCCACTTT. This translates into CAWSVRDRGNSPLHF.